A selection of T cell receptor beta chains follows, all from one sample in a study of blood T cells in healthy people across ages. Via MiXCR, TCRdb re-called the 5' RACE reads, giving one row per CDR3 protein. Of around 1,600,000 distinct CDR3 sequences listed, 40% to 45% were seen once; the top ten hold approximately 4.1%. Material: blood. All receptors come from a woman between 18 and 30 years old in good health. The CDR3 runs from the conserved cysteine through the conserved F or W. D genes are given only for firm matches. Clone size is shown for a subset of rows, as once, few, many or a class of expanded clone.

TRBJ1-1,-,once,TRBV20-1,CSARDVWNTEAFF,TGCAGTGCTAGAGATGTGTGGAACACTGAAGCTTTCTTT
TRBJ1-2,-,many,TRBV28,CASSSGDQGALGGYTF,TGTGCCAGCAGTTCCGGAGACCAGGGAGCCCTTGGGGGCTACACCTTC
TRBJ1-2,-,-,TRBV12-3/TRBV12-4,CARSPPEGAGYGYTF,TGTGCCAGAAGTCCACCCGAGGGCGCAGGCTATGGCTACACCTTC
TRBJ2-1,-,-,TRBV5-1,CASSLDRVAANEQFF,TGCGCCAGCAGCTTGGACAGGGTGGCTGCCAATGAGCAGTTCTTC
TRBJ2-1,TRBD2,few,TRBV7-9,CASSLEARGRGNEQFF,TGTGCCAGCAGCTTAGAGGCCCGCGGGAGGGGTAATGAGCAGTTCTTC
TRBJ2-2,-,-,TRBV23-1,CASSRPGNTGELFF,TGCGCCAGCAGTCGGCCAGGCAACACCGGGGAGCTGTTTTTT
TRBJ1-1,-,few,TRBV3-1,CASSHQAAEAFF,TGTGCCAGCAGCCACCAAGCAGCTGAAGCTTTCTTT
TRBJ2-1,TRBD2,-,TRBV25-1,CASSGLAGGRDEQFF,TGTGCCAGCAGTGGACTGGCGGGAGGTAGGGATGAGCAGTTCTTC
TRBJ2-1,TRBD2,-,TRBV9,CASSISGTSGYNEQFF,TGTGCCAGCAGCATATCCGGGACTAGCGGATACAATGAGCAGTTCTTC
TRBJ2-7,-,-,TRBV5-1,CASSLRLGTPYNEQYF,TGCGCCAGCAGCTTGCGATTGGGGACCCCCTACAATGAGCAGTACTTC
TRBJ2-1,-,-,TRBV7-9,CASTSAGLYNEQFF,TGTGCCAGCACCTCGGCGGGACTCTACAATGAGCAGTTCTTC
TRBJ1-1,-,-,TRBV29-1,CSVERGDAEAFF,TGCAGCGTTGAAAGAGGGGACGCTGAAGCTTTCTTT
TRBJ2-1,TRBD2,many,TRBV25-1,CASSVMGRTSGLSGGNEQFF,TGTGCCAGCAGTGTTATGGGTCGGACTAGCGGGTTAAGCGGGGGCAATGAGCAGTTCTTC
TRBJ1-4,-,-,TRBV25-1,CASSESGRINEKLFF,TGTGCCAGCAGTGAATCGGGCAGGATTAATGAAAAACTGTTTTTT
TRBJ2-5,TRBD1,-,TRBV7-9,CASSTTGVETQYF,TGTGCCAGCAGCACGACAGGGGTCGAGACCCAGTACTTC
TRBJ2-7,TRBD1,-,TRBV7-9,CASSLDRVRYEQYF,TGTGCCAGCAGTCTAGACAGGGTCCGTTACGAGCAGTACTTC